This T cell receptor beta chain was retrieved from a study of CD8+ T cells in alopecia areata. For the study at large: Tofacitinib treatment spanned 6 to 18 months, with 6 months off drug afterward.

Once RNA had been extracted, it was reverse transcribed into cDNA to act as the sequencing template. Only in-frame clones appear in the TCRdb table, and some are missing; sequencing was by immunoSEQ multiplex PCR. Of nearly 200,000 clones detected, 58% appear once; the ten largest clones hold 5.5% to 6%. This clone showed up just once. The treatment here: oral pan-JAK inhibitor, 5-10 mg twice daily. V shed 8 bases, J shed 6 bases, and the junction held 9 bases outside the gene matches. The CDR3 totals 12 residues. CDR1 and CDR2 from the germline V gene are SQVTM and ANQGSEA. Source: CD4+ T cells sorted from blood, taken at week 24, from a patient treated with tofacitinib. This TCR derives from a human donor with alopecia areata. The gene calls are TRBV29-1 and TRBJ2-7; TRBD1 matches at 8 bases. In DNA form, the CDR3 reads TGCAGCTTCCGGACAGGGTTGAGCGAGCAGTACTTC. This sequence encodes CSFRTGLSEQYF.